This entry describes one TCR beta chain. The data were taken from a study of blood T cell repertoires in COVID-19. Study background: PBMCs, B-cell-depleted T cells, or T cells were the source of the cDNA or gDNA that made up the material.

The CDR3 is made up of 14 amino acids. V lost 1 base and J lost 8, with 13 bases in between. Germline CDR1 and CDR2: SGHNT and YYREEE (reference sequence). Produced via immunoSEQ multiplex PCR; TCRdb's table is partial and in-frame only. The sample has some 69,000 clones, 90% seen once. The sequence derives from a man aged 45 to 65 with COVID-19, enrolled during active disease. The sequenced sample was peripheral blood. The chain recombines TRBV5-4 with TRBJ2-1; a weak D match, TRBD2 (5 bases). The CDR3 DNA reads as TGTGCCAGCAGCTTGACTAGGCTGAGCGATGAGCAGTTCTTC. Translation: CASSLTRLSDEQFF.